The clone carrying this T cell receptor (beta chain) was seen many times. The CDR3 sequence is 14 residues long. V was clipped by 6 bases and J by 9 bases; unmatched bases: 8. This sample is part of a study of T-cell reconstitution after alpha-beta-depleted transplantation in children. Unique molecular identifiers were incorporated into the prepared TCRbeta library. Each CDR3 protein gets one entry after TCRdb re-called the PCR reads with MiXCR. The data contain 200,000 to 250,000 distinct CDR3 sequences, more than 10% of them seen just once; the ten biggest clones take up over 2%. Source: PBMCs from the stem cell graft donor, taken from the stem cell graft. The receptor's source is a human donor who donated a stem cell graft to a child with acute lymphoblastic leukemia. The V call is TRBV12-3 or TRBV12-4, the J call TRBJ1-6; TRBD1 matches 7 bases. This chain's CDR3 is CASRIDRVRSPLHF. CDR3 DNA: TGTGCCAGCAGAATTGACAGGGTTCGTTCACCCCTCCACTTT.